What follows are 22 T cell receptor beta chains derived from one specimen sequenced in a study of Ad26.COV2.S vaccination and SARS-CoV-2 variants. Only in-frame clones appear in the TCRdb table, and some are missing; sequencing was by immunoSEQ multiplex PCR. The repertoire holds roughly 350,000 clones, with about 89% as singletons. Treatment described: 15 to 20 received Ad26.COV2.S at low or high dose, single or two shots; a few received placebo; per-sample allocation not given. The samples were gathered on day 63 after the first injection of vaccine or placebo. The material sequenced was peripheral blood, taken in a trial of Ad26.COV2.S vaccine versus placebo. These receptors all come from a person between 18 and 60 years old who received the Ad26.COV2.S COVID-19 vaccine or a placebo.

A single count supports this clone. The J gene is TRBJ2-3, the V gene TRBV4-3; D gene unclear. The CDR3 length is 17 residues. V lost 1 base and J lost 0, with 14 bases in between. Germline V gives CDR1 LGHNA, CDR2 YSLEER. Here the CDR3 reads CASSQVIFYPSTDTQYF. CDR3 nucleotides: TGCGCCAGCAGCCAAGTAATCTTTTACCCTAGCACAGATACGCAGTATTTT.

J is TRBJ2-7 and V is TRBV5-1, with TRBD1 matching over 8 bases. CDR1 is SGHRS, CDR2 YFSETQ, per germline. V shed 4 bases, J shed 0 bases, and the junction held 6 bases outside the gene matches. The CDR3 has 15 amino acids. The CDR3 here is CASSTRTGPSYEQYF. DNA for the CDR3: TGCGCCAGCAGCACCCGGACAGGGCCCTCCTACGAGCAGTACTTC.

This chain links TRBV5-1 with TRBJ2-3; perhaps TRBD2 as D (5 bases). CDR1 and CDR2 from the germline V gene are SGHRS and YFSETQ. With 0 bases removed from V and 2 bases from J, the gap between germline ends came to 16 bases. This CDR3 is built from 17 residues. The CDR3 DNA reads as TGCGCCAGCAGCTTGGGAGGCTTCGGCGGGTACACAGATACGCAGTATTTT. Translation: CASSLGGFGGYTDTQYF.

This chain connects TRBV25-1 to TRBJ1-2; D unclear. CDR1 is MGHDK and CDR2 is SYGVNS in the germline V gene. Trimming removed 3 bases at V and 4 bases at J, with 12 bases between. CDR3 length: 14 residues. This CDR3 reads CASSDGPTIYGYTF. The CDR3 nucleotides read TGTGCCAGCAGTGACGGACCGACCATCTATGGCTACACCTTC.

The V gene is TRBV11-2, the J gene TRBJ1-1, with TRBD1 matching over 7 bases. CDR3 size: 15 residues. Germline CDR1 SGHAT, CDR2 FQNNGV. V lost 5 bases to trimming and J lost 2 bases; unmatched junction nucleotides: 8. The CDR3 region is CASSARQGRNTEAFF. The CDR3 DNA reads TGTGCCAGCAGCGCCCGACAGGGTAGAAACACTGAAGCTTTCTTT.

The rearrangement uses TRBV28 and TRBJ2-3, with D maybe TRBD1 (5 bases). The V end was cut by 5 bases, the J end by 8 bases, with 11 bases between. CDR3 length equals 12 residues. Germline V gene sequence: CDR1 MDHEN, CDR2 SYDVKM. The DNA for the CDR3 is TGTGCCAGCAGTCGATACCAGGGTACGCAGTATTTT. Amino acid sequence: CASSRYQGTQYF.

This chain joins TRBV28 and TRBJ1-1; TRBD1 matches 8 bases. CDR1 and CDR2 from the germline V gene are MDHEN and SYDVKM. CDR3 length equals 14 residues. The V and J ends lost 3 bases and 9 bases, in that order; junction bases with no gene match: 9. CDR3: CASSLGQEGAKAFF. As DNA, the CDR3 is TGTGCCAGCAGTTTGGGACAGGAAGGGGCTAAAGCTTTCTTT.

The CDR3 sequence: CASSPSGSISGANVLTF. The CDR3 DNA follows: TGTGCCAGCTCCCCCTCGGGAAGCATCTCTGGGGCCAACGTCCTGACTTTC. This rearrangement joins TRBV18 to TRBJ2-6; D possibly corresponds to TRBD2 (5 bases). This CDR3 is built from 17 residues. The germline CDR1 and CDR2 sequences are KGHSH and LQKENI. Deletions cut 6 bases from V and 0 bases from J, with 15 bases between.

V usage is TRBV11-1 and J usage is TRBJ1-4; possibly TRBD1 for D (6 bases). Looked up from germline, CDR1 is SGHAT and CDR2 is FQDESV (reference sequence). CDR3 length: 14 residues. Deletions cut 5 bases from V and 4 bases from J, with 11 bases between. The CDR3 reads CASSQGQSNEKLFF. CDR3 in DNA: TGTGCCAGCAGCCAAGGACAGAGTAATGAAAAACTGTTTTTT. Combining the CDR3 with reference TRBV11-1 and TRBJ1-4 gives the whole variable domain EAEVAQSPRYKITEKSQAVAFWCDPISGHATLYWYRQILGQGPELLVQFQDESVVDDSQLPKDRFSAERLKGVDSTLKIQPAELGDSAMYLCASSQGQSNEKLFFGSGTQLSVL.

In its sample, this clone was seen once. The V gene is TRBV11-3, the J gene TRBJ1-5; D is uncertain. Germline values: CDR1 SGHNT, CDR2 YENEEA. The CDR3 loop spans 17 amino acids. Trimming took off 1 base at V and 3 bases at J, with 16 bases between the two ends. The CDR3 DNA follows: TGTGCCAGCAGCTTAGCGGGGTTCTGGGATTTCAATCAGCCCCAGCATTTT. Its protein is CASSLAGFWDFNQPQHF.

This clone was observed once. This sequence joins TRBV5-4 and TRBJ2-3, with 12 bases that match TRBD2. The CDR3 covers 16 residues. Germline assignment: CDR1 SGHNT and CDR2 YYREEE (reference sequence). V lost 4 bases to trimming and J lost 1 base; unmatched junction nucleotides: 4. The CDR3 protein is CASSRTSGAGTDTQYF. In DNA form, the CDR3 reads TGTGCCAGCAGCCGGACTAGCGGGGCGGGCACAGATACGCAGTATTTT.

This chain connects TRBV27 to TRBJ1-2; D is undetermined. Germline CDR1 and CDR2: MNHEY and SMNVEV (reference sequence). This CDR3 contains 17 residues. V was pared by 5 bases and J by 2 bases, with 21 bases between. This CDR3 is CASSREVSGRLNYGYTF. The CDR3 region has the DNA TGTGCCAGCAGTCGGGAGGTGTCAGGCCGCTTAAACTATGGCTACACCTTC.

This clone was found once. The chain's CDR3 is CATSDKGIGNNYGYTF. The CDR3 DNA follows: TGTGCCACCAGTGACAAGGGGATAGGGAACAACTATGGCTACACCTTC. This chain uses TRBV24-1 with TRBJ1-2, with a possible D match to TRBD1 (5 bases). This CDR3 has 16 residues. V was pared by 4 bases and J by 2 bases, with 16 bases between. CDR1 is KGHDR and CDR2 is SFDVKD in the germline V gene.

The chain links TRBV12-3 or TRBV12-4 to TRBJ2-7; 9 positions match TRBD2. V dropped 5 bases and J dropped 6; count of bases not matched to a gene: 5. The CDR3 covers 13 residues. DNA of the CDR3: TGTGCCAGCAGTCGTAGCGGGAGCGGCGAGCAGTACTTC. It encodes CASSRSGSGEQYF.

The DNA for the CDR3 is TGTGCCAGCACCTTACCCGGGAGATCCAAGAGACCCCAGTACTTC. It specifies CASTLPGRSKRPQYF. V and J are TRBV27 and TRBJ2-5; possible D gene TRBD2, 6 bases. CDR3 length equals 15 residues. Trimming took off 7 bases at V and 9 bases at J, with 24 bases between the two ends. Germline CDR1 and CDR2: MNHEY and SMNVEV (reference sequence).

This clone was detected only once. The CDR3, as DNA: TGTGCCAGCAAACGGAGCACAGATACGCAGTATTTT. Translating gives CASKRSTDTQYF. The chain joins TRBV2 to TRBJ2-3; unclear D gene. CDR1 and CDR2 (germline): SNHLY, FYNNEI. V was shortened by 7 bases and J by 0 bases, with 5 bases between the two germline ends. The CDR3 contains 12 residues.

The chain links TRBV9 to TRBJ2-2; D uncertain. This CDR3 region has 16 residues. Germline V gives CDR1 SGDLS, CDR2 YYNGEE. The V and J ends lost 0 bases and 0 bases respectively, with 9 bases between them. This CDR3 reads CASSVAPGTNTGELFF. The CDR3 DNA is TGTGCCAGCAGCGTAGCTCCAGGCACGAACACCGGGGAGCTGTTTTTT. Using reference TRBV9 and TRBJ2-2 for the parts outside the CDR3, the full variable domain is DSGVTQTPKHLITATGQRVTLRCSPRSGDLSVYWYQQSLDQGLQFLIQYYNGEERAKGNILERFSAQQFPDLHSELNLSSLELGDSALYFCASSVAPGTNTGELFFGEGSRLTVL.

The genes are TRBV12-3 or TRBV12-4 and TRBJ2-4, with D unresolved. With 11 bases removed from V and 0 bases from J, the gap between germline ends came to 8 bases. The CDR3 is 12 amino acids. The CDR3 sequence: CASGIAKNIQYF. The CDR3 nucleotides are TGTGCCTCGGGCATAGCCAAAAACATTCAGTACTTC.

The gene calls are TRBV7-9 and TRBJ2-3, with TRBD2 as a possible D gene (7 bases). The germline CDR1 and CDR2 sequences are SEHNR and FQNEAQ (reference sequence). The V end was cut by 5 bases, the J end by 6 bases, with 15 bases between. The CDR3 sequence is 14 residues long. CDR3 region: CASSPTGGLDTQYF. The CDR3 DNA reads as TGTGCCAGCAGCCCGACCGGGGGGCTGGATACGCAGTATTTT.

This clone has a single count. Other DNA sequences from this sample encode an identical CDR3 as well. This chain uses TRBV11-2 with TRBJ2-2; tentatively, D is TRBD2 (6 bases). The V gene's germline CDR1 is SGHAT and CDR2 FQNNGV. The V end lost 3 bases, the J end lost 5 bases, and 7 bases lay between the germline ends. The CDR3 contains 13 residues. In nucleotides, the CDR3 is TGTGCCAGCAGCTTCGGAGGGACCGGGGAGCTGTTTTTT. It yields the protein CASSFGGTGELFF.

The chain is built from TRBV4-1 and TRBJ2-1; 12 bases fit TRBD2. The CDR3 loop spans 16 amino acids. The J segment lost 3 bases and the V segment lost 4 bases, leaving 4 bases of the junction unmatched. Germline V gives CDR1 MGHRA, CDR2 YSYEKL. This CDR3 is CASSPMTSGGYNEQFF. CDR3 coding DNA: TGCGCCAGCAGCCCAATGACTAGCGGGGGCTACAATGAGCAGTTCTTC.

The chain joins TRBV30 to TRBJ2-7; D may be TRBD1 or TRBD2 (7 bases each). This CDR3 spans 16 amino acids. V shed 0 bases and J shed 2 bases, with 17 bases lying between them. Per the germline V gene, CDR1 is GTSNPN and CDR2 is SVGIG (reference sequence). CDR3 loop: CAWSVSGGQKAYEQYF. In DNA form, the CDR3 reads TGTGCCTGGAGTGTCTCGGGGGGACAGAAAGCCTACGAGCAGTACTTC.